This TCR beta chain was retrieved from a study of T-cell reconstitution after alpha-beta-depleted transplantation in children. Whole-study findings and limits: Some patients' high day-60 TCRbeta diversity was attributed to recipient cells surviving conditioning. After transplant, at about two months, alpha-beta T cells were reportedly derived from several hundred expanded graft clones. Diversity and T-cell counts at one year after transplant derived mostly from new T cells.

This clonotype was seen just once. The antigen remains unidentified. TCRbeta library preparation incorporated unique molecular identifiers. Each CDR3 protein is one row after TCRdb ran MiXCR on the PCR reads. The sample includes 600,000 or so distinct CDR3 sequences, 23% of them seen just once. Germline CDR1 and CDR2: SGHAT and FQNNGV. V was shortened by 0 bases and J by 8 bases, with 26 bases between the two germline ends. The CDR3 totals 19 residues. This TCR was recovered from a boy younger than two who had a stem cell transplant for acute myeloid leukemia, so the T cells may come from the graft donor. The sequencing used PBMCs, mostly from graft donor cells, collected 360 days after TCRalphabeta/CD19-depleted stem cell transplant. This rearrangement joins TRBV11-2 to TRBJ2-1, with a tentative D call TRBD2 (5 bases). DNA for the CDR3: TGTGCCAGCAGCTTAGATAGAAGGGAGAGTAGTCCGGTTGTGGATGAGCAGTTCTTC. Amino acid sequence: CASSLDRRESSPVVDEQFF.